Below, one T cell receptor beta chain is given with its context. Antigen: not known. This sample stems from a study of shared clonotypes between healthy human individuals. Overall study context: CD4 naive and CD4 memory each took three plates per donor, while CD8 naive took two and CD8 memory one.

DNA at around 200 ng, roughly 27,000 T cell genomes, went into sorted-subset replicate PCRs. Repertoires were generated with immunoSEQ multiplex PCR, while TCRdb's copy carries only in-frame clones and drops some. The sample has hundreds of thousands of clones, around four fifths seen once; the top ten hold more than 1.5%. This CDR3 is 16 amino acids long. The ends were cut back, 1 base at V and 5 bases at J, with 15 bases in the middle. The germline gives CDR1 SGHTA, CDR2 FQGNSA. General study findings and limits: Memory subsets had estimated richness that was generally smaller than that of naive subsets. Incompleteness in sorted-subset sequencing, despite large depth, was shown by rarefaction.

Input material: memory CD4+ T cells sorted from blood. Subset given: CD45RA-negative fraction. The chain has TRBV7-2 and TRBJ2-1, with D hard to call. This clonotype was obtained from a woman aged 30 to 39 in good health. The CDR3 is CASSLGFDHSNNEQFF. The CDR3 DNA follows: TGTGCCAGCAGCTTAGGGTTCGACCATTCCAACAATGAGCAGTTCTTC.